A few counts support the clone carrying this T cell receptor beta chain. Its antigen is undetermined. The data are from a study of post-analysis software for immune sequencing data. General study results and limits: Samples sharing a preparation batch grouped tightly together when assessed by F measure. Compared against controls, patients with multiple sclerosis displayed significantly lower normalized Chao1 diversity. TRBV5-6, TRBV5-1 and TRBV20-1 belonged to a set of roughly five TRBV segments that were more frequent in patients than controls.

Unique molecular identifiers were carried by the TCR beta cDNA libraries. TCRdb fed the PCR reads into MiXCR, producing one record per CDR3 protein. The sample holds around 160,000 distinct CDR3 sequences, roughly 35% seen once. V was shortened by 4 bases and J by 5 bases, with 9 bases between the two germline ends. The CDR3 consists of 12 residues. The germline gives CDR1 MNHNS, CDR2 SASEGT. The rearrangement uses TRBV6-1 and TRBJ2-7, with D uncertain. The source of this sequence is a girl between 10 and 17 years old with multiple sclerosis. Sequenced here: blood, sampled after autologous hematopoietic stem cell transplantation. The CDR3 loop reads CASSGDNHEQYF. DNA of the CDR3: TGTGCCAGCAGTGGAGACAATCACGAGCAGTACTTC.